This TCR beta chain originates from a study of T cells after yellow fever vaccination. MiXCR was run by TCRdb on the 5' RACE reads, yielding one entry per CDR3 protein. Of hundreds of thousands of distinct CDR3 sequences in the sample, approximately 19% were seen once. Unmatched junction bases numbered 7, after V lost 0 bases and J lost 6 bases. Germline V gives CDR1 SEHNR, CDR2 FQNEAQ (reference sequence). The CDR3 loop spans 16 amino acids. This clonotype was counted between two and nine times. V usage is TRBV7-9 and J usage is TRBJ2-2; 7 bases map to TRBD2. The sequence was collected from a man between 18 and 35 years old who received the YFV17D yellow fever vaccine. Sequencing used PBMCs, obtained before the yellow fever booster vaccination. The chain's CDR3 is CASSLALSGGPGELFF. The CDR3 DNA sequence: TGTGCCAGCAGCTTAGCGCTATCGGGAGGACCCGGGGAGCTGTTTTTT.